The TCR beta chain under discussion was sequenced for a study of cytomegalovirus exposure and HLA in healthy donors. Use of 60 Vbeta and 13 Jbeta primers characterized the PCR. The data were produced by immunoSEQ multiplex PCR, yet TCRdb's version contains in-frame clones alone and is incomplete. The sample records roughly 220,000 clones, 82% being singletons. This CDR3 contains 14 residues. CDR1 is LNHDA, CDR2 SQIVND, per germline (reference sequence). The germline V and J ends were trimmed by 3 bases and 5 bases, with 14 bases remaining between them. The sequencing input was PBMCs. The clonotype was recovered from a woman in her thirties or forties in good health and CMV-seronegative. The J gene is TRBJ2-7, the V gene TRBV19, with TRBD2 as a possible D gene (6 bases). Here the CDR3 reads CASSMRGVIHEQYF. Here the CDR3 DNA reads TGTGCCAGTAGTATGCGGGGTGTGATCCACGAGCAGTACTTC.